This TCR beta chain emerged from a study of T cell repertoires in cytomegalovirus infection. Whole-study context: Public signatures in TCR beta pointed to CMV infection and matching HLA type. Study-wide results and limits: HLA-C-restricted CMV clonotypes gave the most frequent clonotype in two of eight donors.

About this clonotype itself: Its antigen is not identified.

TCRdb used MiXCR to reprocess the reads, holding one entry per CDR3 protein. The sample consists of hundreds of thousands of distinct CDR3 sequences, 33% of them appearing once. The CDR3 contains 15 residues. Germline CDR1 reads MNHEY; CDR2 reads SVGAGI. Trimming cost V 3 bases and J 4 bases, with 16 bases left between them. The chain couples TRBV6-5 to TRBJ2-7, with D hard to call. The sequence was obtained from a human donor in good health (CMV status not recorded). Some clones in this sample may be carry-over from other donors' samples. The material was cultured PBMCs, obtained from culture after CMV antigen stimulation. The CDR3 protein is CASSYSRSRGYEQYF. The CDR3 coding sequence is TGTGCCAGCAGTTATTCCAGGTCGCGTGGGTACGAGCAGTACTTC.